Each of the 9 T cell receptor beta chains below was sequenced from the same sample in a study of blood T cell repertoires in COVID-19. Assay: immunoSEQ multiplex PCR; the TCRdb copy retains only in-frame clones and omits some. The sample lists 200,000 to 300,000 clones, around three quarters occurring once. Sequencing was carried out using peripheral blood. The receptor source for this set is an elderly woman with acute or convalescent COVID-19.

This chain uses TRBV19 with TRBJ2-2; D remains ambiguous. Germline V gene sequence: CDR1 LNHDA, CDR2 SQIVND (reference sequence). This CDR3 comprises 15 residues. Trimming pared 1 base from V and 0 bases from J, leaving 6 bases between. The CDR3 nucleotides are TGTGCCAGTAGTATAGCGGCGGCGAACACCGGGGAGCTGTTTTTT. Translating it yields CASSIAAANTGELFF. Combining the CDR3 with reference TRBV19 and TRBJ2-2 gives the whole variable domain DGGITQSPKYLFRKEGQNVTLSCEQNLNHDAMYWYRQDPGQGLRLIYYSQIVNDFQKGDIAEGYSVSREKKESFPLTVTSAQKNPTAFYLCASSIAAANTGELFFGEGSRLTVL.

The V and J genes are TRBV4-2 and TRBJ2-1; 7 positions agree with TRBD1. CDR1 is LGHNA and CDR2 is YNFKEQ in the germline V gene. The CDR3 is made up of 18 amino acids. V shed 6 bases, J shed 1 base, and the junction held 15 bases outside the gene matches. CDR3 DNA: TGTGCCAGCAGTCGAACCCCGGGGACAGCCGATTCCTACAATGAGCAGTTCTTC. Its translation is CASSRTPGTADSYNEQFF.

This clone was observed at least ten times. The chain is built from TRBV19 and TRBJ1-5; tentatively, D is TRBD1 (6 bases). Germline V gene data show CDR1 as LNHDA and CDR2 as SQIVND (reference sequence). This CDR3 has 15 residues. With 2 bases removed from V and 2 bases from J, the gap between germline ends came to 10 bases. The CDR3 is CASSIWTERNQPQHF. CDR3 nucleotides: TGTGCCAGTAGTATATGGACAGAACGCAATCAGCCCCAGCATTTT.

This chain uses TRBV19 with TRBJ2-2; D is possibly TRBD2 (6 bases). The ends were cut back, 9 bases at V and 3 bases at J, with 17 bases in the middle. In germline, CDR1 is LNHDA, CDR2 SQIVND (reference sequence). The CDR3 extends over 15 amino acids. The CDR3 DNA is TGTGCCAGCCGGAGGGGAGGACGGGACACCGGGGAGCTGTTTTTT. Its translation: CASRRGGRDTGELFF.

The rearrangement uses TRBV10-3 and TRBJ1-2; no definite D call. V lost 3 bases and J lost 4, with 15 bases in between. CDR1 ENHRY and CDR2 SYGVKD come from the germline V gene. The CDR3 consists of 15 residues. The CDR3 DNA reads TGTGCCATCAGTGACCGGCCAGGAACAAGCTATGGCTACACCTTC. This translates into CAISDRPGTSYGYTF.

This clone was counted only a few times. The chain is built from TRBV7-6 and TRBJ2-1, with 12 nucleotides matching TRBD2. V was clipped by 4 bases and J by 3 bases; unmatched bases: 7. Per the germline V gene, CDR1 is SGHVS and CDR2 is FNYEAQ. The CDR3 totals 17 residues. CDR3 region: CASSSLAGGRNYNEQFF. CDR3 DNA: TGTGCCAGCAGCTCCCTAGCGGGGGGGCGGAACTACAATGAGCAGTTCTTC.

Only a few counts were recorded for this clone. Additional DNA sequences in this sample encode the identical CDR3. The rearrangement links TRBV6-1 to TRBJ1-1; D unclear. This CDR3 comprises 14 residues. Trimming took off 1 base at V and 1 base at J, with 7 bases between the two ends. Germline V gives CDR1 MNHNS, CDR2 SASEGT. The CDR3 reads CASSEGQANTEAFF. CDR3 nucleotide sequence: TGTGCCAGCAGTGAAGGGCAGGCGAACACTGAAGCTTTCTTT.

J is TRBJ1-2 and V is TRBV6-5; D may be TRBD1 (5 bases). The germline V gene has CDR1 MNHEY and CDR2 SVGAGI. Trimming took 6 bases from V and 0 from J, leaving 14 bases between them. The CDR3 consists of 15 residues. The CDR3 reads CASRAQGGANYGYTF. CDR3 coding DNA: TGTGCCAGCAGAGCCCAGGGTGGCGCTAACTATGGCTACACCTTC.

The chain links TRBV7-9 to TRBJ1-5; tentative D call: TRBD1 (5 bases). The germline V gene has CDR1 SEHNR and CDR2 FQNEAQ (reference sequence). V lost 1 base, J lost 1 base, and 11 bases lay in between. The CDR3 is 16 residues long. The CDR3 DNA follows: TGTGCCAGCAGCTTAGACAGGACGTCCAGCAATCAGCCCCAGCATTTT. Translated, it gives CASSLDRTSSNQPQHF.